These T cell receptor beta chains were read from a single sample in a study of blood T cells in healthy people across ages. MiXCR was run by TCRdb on the 5' RACE reads, yielding one entry per CDR3 protein. The sample holds 1.2 million to 1.5 million distinct CDR3 sequences, about 43% seen once. Sequenced input: blood. The receptors derive from a woman in her late teens or twenties in good health. Each CDR3 is given with its conserved first and last residue. A D gene is named only where the DNA matches it firmly. Not every row has a clone size; where given, it reads once, few, many or a size class.

clone_size,j_call,d_call,cdr3_length,v_call,cdr3_aa,cdr3_nt
few,TRBJ2-1,.,15,TRBV5-1,CASSLSQGGYNEQFF,TGCGCCAGCAGCTTGAGCCAGGGGGGCTACAATGAGCAGTTCTTC
few,TRBJ2-7,.,11,TRBV13,CASSFAGVQYF,TGTGCCAGCAGCTTTGCAGGAGTGCAGTACTTC
few,TRBJ1-2,.,15,TRBV24-1,CATSERSGGIGGYTF,TGTGCCACCAGTGAGAGGTCTGGGGGTATAGGCGGCTACACCTTC
few,TRBJ2-7,.,17,TRBV28,CASSFSPWGDAAYEQYF,TGTGCCAGCAGTTTCTCCCCGTGGGGGGACGCCGCATACGAGCAGTACTTC
.,TRBJ2-3,TRBD1,14,TRBV19,CASNLGQGTDTQYF,TGTGCCAGTAATCTAGGACAGGGTACAGATACGCAGTATTTT
.,TRBJ1-2,TRBD1,15,TRBV9,CASSPERPGGWGYTF,TGTGCCAGCAGTCCCGAACGACCAGGGGGCTGGGGCTACACCTTC
.,TRBJ1-1,TRBD1,15,TRBV3-1,CASSRDRVGYTEAFF,TGTGCCAGCAGCCGGGACAGGGTCGGGTACACTGAAGCTTTCTTT
.,TRBJ2-5,.,15,TRBV28,CASSKGTPERETQYF,TGTGCCAGCAGTAAAGGGACTCCAGAGCGGGAGACCCAGTACTTC
few,TRBJ2-5,.,12,TRBV20-1,CSARGDRETQYF,TGCAGTGCTAGAGGCGATAGAGAGACCCAGTACTTC
.,TRBJ1-2,TRBD1,16,TRBV5-1,CASSLKAGQGDRGYTF,TGCGCCAGCAGCTTGAAAGCGGGACAGGGAGATCGAGGCTACACCTTC
few,TRBJ2-3,.,18,TRBV7-9,CASSFPFLGVSATDTQYF,TGTGCCAGCAGCTTCCCGTTTTTGGGGGTTTCCGCAACAGATACGCAGTATTTT
.,TRBJ2-3,.,10,TRBV28,CASSIDTQYF,TGTGCCAGCAGCATAGATACGCAGTATTTT
.,TRBJ1-1,.,13,TRBV7-9,CASSQETEIEAFF,TGTGCCAGCAGCCAAGAGACAGAGATCGAAGCTTTCTTT
.,TRBJ2-1,.,16,TRBV9,CASSGRGDNSYNEQFF,TGTGCCAGCAGCGGAAGGGGGGACAACTCCTACAATGAGCAGTTCTTC
.,TRBJ2-3,.,16,TRBV4-2,CASSQEDGGRADTQYF,TGTGCCAGCAGCCAAGAAGATGGTGGCCGCGCAGATACGCAGTATTTT
.,TRBJ2-5,.,14,TRBV12-3/TRBV12-4,CASSTWDFQETQYF,TGTGCCAGCAGTACCTGGGACTTCCAAGAGACCCAGTACTTC
.,TRBJ2-5,TRBD2,17,TRBV20-1,CSARGLTSGGYYNEQYF,TGCAGTGCTAGGGGGCTGACTAGCGGGGGGTACTACAATGAGCAGTACTTC
few,TRBJ2-3,TRBD2,14,TRBV6-5,CASRLDGGTDTQYF,TGTGCCAGCAGGCTCGACGGGGGGACAGATACGCAGTATTTT
.,TRBJ2-3,TRBD1,16,TRBV15,CATSNSGQGIGDTQYF,TGTGCCACCAGCAACTCTGGACAGGGGATAGGGGATACGCAGTATTTT
.,TRBJ2-4,.,14,TRBV6-5,CASSYSLPADIQYF,TGTGCCAGCAGTTACTCCTTGCCCGCGGACATTCAGTACTTC
.,TRBJ2-4,.,13,TRBV6-1,CASSQDTKNIQYF,TGTGCCAGCAGTCAGGACACCAAAAACATTCAGTACTTC
few,TRBJ2-7,TRBD1,14,TRBV7-9,CASSSGGGTYEQYF,TGTGCCAGCAGCTCAGGGGGCGGAACCTACGAGCAGTACTTC
.,TRBJ1-2,TRBD1,13,TRBV9,CASSTGQVTGYTF,TGTGCCAGCAGCACGGGACAGGTCACAGGCTACACCTTC
few,TRBJ1-5,.,18,TRBV6-5,CASSYGRAGMLINQPQHF,TGTGCCAGCAGTTACGGGCGGGCAGGCATGCTTATCAATCAGCCCCAGCATTTT
once,TRBJ1-1,.,18,TRBV7-2,CASSLESTGRGRWAEAFF,TGTGCCAGCAGCTTAGAATCCACGGGACGGGGACGTTGGGCTGAAGCTTTCTTT
many,TRBJ1-2,TRBD1,13,TRBV7-9,CASSLGTVYGYTF,TGTGCCAGCAGTTTGGGGACAGTCTATGGCTACACCTTC
.,TRBJ1-2,.,18,TRBV20-1,CSARDVGLGQNTNYGYTF,TGCAGTGCTAGAGATGTGGGCCTCGGACAGAATACTAACTATGGCTACACCTTC
few,TRBJ2-1,.,15,TRBV6-1,CASSEELGSYNEQFF,TGTGCCAGCAGTGAAGAACTAGGTTCCTACAATGAGCAGTTCTTC
many,TRBJ1-1,.,13,TRBV2,CASSVGLNTEAFF,TGTGCCAGCAGCGTGGGTCTGAACACTGAAGCTTTCTTT
.,TRBJ2-1,TRBD2,14,TRBV27,CASSLLADYNEQFF,TGTGCCAGCAGTTTGCTAGCGGATTACAATGAGCAGTTCTTC
.,TRBJ2-3,.,14,TRBV6-5,CASSRGQHTDTQYF,TGTGCCAGCAGTCGAGGACAGCACACAGATACGCAGTATTTT
.,TRBJ2-5,TRBD2,16,TRBV3-1,CASSQEVAGGRYEQYF,TGTGCCAGCAGCCAAGAAGTAGCGGGGGGGAGGTATGAGCAGTACTTC
.,TRBJ1-1,.,15,TRBV2,CASTGQQSLNTEAFF,TGTGCCAGCACCGGGCAGCAGAGCTTGAACACTGAAGCTTTCTTT
many,TRBJ2-4,.,14,TRBV7-2,CASSLGGTKNIQYF,TGTGCCAGCAGCTTAGGGGGGACCAAAAACATTCAGTACTTC
few,TRBJ2-3,TRBD2,16,TRBV9,CASSLQLAGAFDTQYF,TGTGCCAGCAGCCTACAACTAGCGGGAGCGTTTGATACGCAGTATTTT
few,TRBJ1-5,.,18,TRBV5-1,CASSLVPGTEIDNQPQHF,TGCGCCAGCAGTCTGGTCCCCGGGACGGAAATTGACAATCAGCCCCAGCATTTT
.,TRBJ2-1,TRBD2,15,TRBV15,CATSGGLAGSNEQFF,TGTGCCACCAGCGGTGGACTAGCGGGAAGTAATGAGCAGTTCTTC
few,TRBJ2-5,TRBD2,13,TRBV29-1,CSALREGYNEQYF,TGCAGCGCCTTGAGGGAGGGCTACAATGAGCAGTACTTC
.,TRBJ2-3,TRBD2,18,TRBV24-1,CATSDPRTSGTGTDTQYF,TGTGCCACCAGTGATCCGCGGACTAGCGGGACTGGCACAGATACGCAGTATTTT
few,TRBJ1-5,TRBD1,15,TRBV15,CATSAGQGLGQPQHF,TGTGCCACCAGCGCCGGACAGGGTCTAGGGCAGCCCCAGCATTTT
few,TRBJ2-7,.,17,TRBV11-2,CASSFWPPPGLHYEQYF,TGTGCCAGCAGCTTTTGGCCCCCCCCGGGACTTCATTACGAGCAGTACTTC
few,TRBJ2-3,TRBD2,17,TRBV7-9,CASSGLAGGNSTDTQYF,TGTGCCAGCAGCGGCCTAGCGGGGGGCAATAGCACAGATACGCAGTATTTT
.,TRBJ2-1,TRBD2,16,TRBV24-1,CATSPPTRGAYNEQFF,TGTGCCACCAGTCCCCCAACGCGGGGGGCATACAATGAGCAGTTCTTC
.,TRBJ2-1,TRBD2,16,TRBV7-8,CASSTRGLGGGNEQFF,TGTGCCAGCAGCACCAGGGGACTAGGTGGCGGGAATGAGCAGTTCTTC
.,TRBJ1-2,.,13,TRBV29-1,CSVPPLGTYGYTF,TGCAGCGTCCCGCCGTTGGGAACCTATGGCTACACCTTC